This T cell receptor beta chain is drawn from a study of Graves' ophthalmopathy and Graves' hyperthyroidism. CDR1 MNHNS and CDR2 SASEGT come from the germline V gene. The V and J ends lost 6 bases and 4 bases respectively, with 13 bases between them. The CDR3 length is 13 residues. This clonotype has a count of ten or more. Transcripts of RNA were the source for amplifying TCR beta CDR3 regions. HTBI primers served in a first-round RT-PCR, which a second-round multiplex PCR followed. TCRdb analysed the multiplex PCR reads with MiXCR anew, one entry per CDR3 protein. The profile shows about 390,000 distinct CDR3 sequences, roughly 17% of them singletons. Only newly diagnosed hyperthyroidism patients aged 18 to 65, with under 2 months' duration, were enrolled. Among the exclusions were patients with other autoimmune diseases, uncontrolled infections, pregnancy or lactation. A diagnosis was made from clinical symptoms together with serum thyroxine, TRAb, thyroid ultrasound and orbital computed tomography. Sampling over 8 ml of fresh peripheral blood provided the PBMCs.

J is TRBJ2-7 and V is TRBV6-1; no clear D gene. This TCR came from an adult woman with stable Graves' hyperthyroidism. What was sequenced was peripheral blood. CDR3: CASSASRVYEQYF. In DNA form, the CDR3 reads TGTGCCAGCAGCGCATCTAGGGTATACGAGCAGTACTTC.